The 2 T cell receptor beta chains in this list originate from one sample, sequenced in a study of T cell clonotyping in hematopoietic cell transplantation. Some clones are missing from TCRdb's copy, which holds only in-frame ones; the method was immunoSEQ multiplex PCR. Found here are around 8,400 clones, 85% to 90% of them singletons; the top ten hold approximately 4.2%. The material was peripheral blood mononuclear cells, obtained at the time of graft-versus-host disease after allogeneic stem cell transplant. The receptors shown here come from a male patient aged 55-69 years who had an allogeneic stem cell transplant from a related donor, so the T cells may come from the graft donor. Some clones in this sample may be carry-over from other donors' samples.

This chain connects TRBV5-4 to TRBJ1-1; TRBD1 is a possible D gene (6 bases). The CDR3 spans 15 residues. The germline gives CDR1 SGHNT, CDR2 YYREEE (reference sequence). V lost 0 bases to trimming and J lost 0 bases, with 9 bases between them. CDR3 nucleotides: TGTGCCAGCAGCTTGGGGGGGCACCTGAACACTGAAGCTTTCTTT. This codes for CASSLGGHLNTEAFF.

The chain employs TRBV6-5 and TRBJ2-7; D tentatively reads TRBD1 or TRBD2 (5 bases each). The V end lost 6 bases, the J end lost 0 bases, and 12 bases lay between the germline ends. Germline-derived CDR1 and CDR2 are MNHEY and SVGAGI. The CDR3 runs 14 residues. Here the CDR3 DNA reads TGTGCCAGCAGGACTACAGGAGACTCCTACGAGCAGTACTTC. It codes for CASRTTGDSYEQYF.